This T cell receptor (beta chain) derives from a study of blood T cell repertoires in COVID-19. CDR1 is MNHEY, CDR2 SVGEGT, per germline. Trimming removed 2 bases from V and 8 bases from J; junction bases left unmatched: 7. The CDR3 spans 15 residues. This clone turned up a few times. Data came from immunoSEQ multiplex PCR; TCRdb stores just in-frame clones and leaves some out. Among 120,000 or so clones listed, over 70% were seen once. This sequence originates from a man older than 75 with active or convalescent COVID-19. The sample was peripheral blood. The V gene is TRBV6-2 or TRBV6-3, the J gene TRBJ2-1; 9 bases are shared with TRBD2. The CDR3, as DNA: TGTGCCAGCAGTTACGCGGGGGGGCCGATAGATGAGCAGTTCTTC. Translated: CASSYAGGPIDEQFF.